This TCR beta chain stems from a study of blood T cell repertoires in COVID-19 (dated by TCRdb to the early 2020s). Study-wide context: Samples covering the acute and convalescent phases of COVID-19 were provided by collaborators in the United States, Italy and Spain. The prospective study material was composed of cDNA or gDNA derived from T cells, B-cell-depleted T cells, or PBMCs. Deeply sampled blood TCRbeta repertoires from subjects exposed to, actively infected with, or recovered from COVID-19 were included in the dataset. The repertoires were released in a freely available public database meant as a resource for research on the immune response to SARS-CoV-2. The samples were drawn from two sources: the first 160 participants of the ongoing ImmuneRACE study, and about 1,300 subjects contributed by 6 global collaborators. The sample metadata nearly always contained a de-identified subject ID, COVID-19 status, age in years and sex. HLA class I and class II types, where available, came from metadata supplied by the sample provider rather than from assay-based typing.

The collaborating institutions used their own protocols to collect whole blood in K2EDTA tubes. For TCRbeta analysis, collaborators shipped samples as frozen whole blood, isolated PBMCs, or DNA extracted from either of those sample types. A remark on this clone: The antigen it binds to is not known. Base-call qualities are not available, and no considerably larger clone is one nucleotide away.

TCRbeta CDR3 regions were amplified from genomic DNA using the immunoSEQ Assay, a bias-controlled multiplex PCR. The published analysis was carried out like this. Nucleated cell counts per sample were estimated from amplification of reference gene primers within the assay. To quantify the absolute abundance of each unique TCRbeta CDR3 rearrangement, sequence reads were collapsed and filtered. For each sample, productive Simpson clonality was calculated as the square root of Simpson's diversity index over productive rearrangements. The source is immuneACCESS, and TCRdb retained only in-frame sequences with V and J called. Part of the clones is not carried over; for the studies checked, unresolved V genes explain less than half of this, and the remainder is unexplained. V and J calls and clone size are as listed in that table; D and trimming were resolved from the DNA. Present in this sample are about 380,000 clones, 70% to 90% of which were seen just once. Of the sample, about 1.2% is held by the ten largest clones.

Overall study outcomes, separate from this receptor: The quantity of clinical and demographic metadata differed by source and by participant and was supplied without curation.

Between the V and J ends, shortened by 3 bases and 3 bases respectively, the junction contains 14 bases. The CDR3 has 15 amino acids, counting the end cysteine and phenylalanine. The kept DNA is CDR3 alone, 45 bases in frame from the first base. CDR1 and CDR2 were assigned from the germline V gene (reference sequence) as LNHDA and SQIVND. The V and J segments used are TRBV19 and TRBJ1-1, and perhaps TRBD1 as D gene, on 6 matching bases. Source material: peripheral blood. This clonotype was obtained from a man aged 35 to 55 with acute or convalescent COVID-19. In nucleotide form, the sequence is TGTGCCAGTAGTATCGCCGGAGGGGGGGACACTGAAGCTTTCTTT. It is translated as CASSIAGGGDTEAFF.